Sequencing of this T cell receptor (beta chain) was carried out in a study of blood T cells in healthy people across ages. Study-wide points: Long-lived and aged donors differed, with more naive CD4+ cells and higher diversity in the long-lived.

A second 7 to 11 cycle PCR used barcoded and J-beta primers. TCRdb re-analysed the 5' RACE reads in MiXCR, keeping a single row per CDR3 protein. Among approximately 1.5 million distinct CDR3 sequences, approximately 42% were seen once, and the ten largest hold roughly 3.7%. Comment on this clonotype: The antigen is unknown.

This TCR was recovered from a woman aged 18-29 years in good health. Source material: blood.

The CDR3 reads CAISEEATMNTEAFF. The DNA of the CDR3 is TGTGCCATCAGTGAGGAGGCTACGATGAACACTGAAGCTTTCTTT. This chain links TRBV10-3 with TRBJ1-1; D is uncertain. The CDR3 is 15 residues long. V lost 2 bases and J lost 0, with 10 bases in between. CDR1 and CDR2 (germline): ENHRY, SYGVKD.